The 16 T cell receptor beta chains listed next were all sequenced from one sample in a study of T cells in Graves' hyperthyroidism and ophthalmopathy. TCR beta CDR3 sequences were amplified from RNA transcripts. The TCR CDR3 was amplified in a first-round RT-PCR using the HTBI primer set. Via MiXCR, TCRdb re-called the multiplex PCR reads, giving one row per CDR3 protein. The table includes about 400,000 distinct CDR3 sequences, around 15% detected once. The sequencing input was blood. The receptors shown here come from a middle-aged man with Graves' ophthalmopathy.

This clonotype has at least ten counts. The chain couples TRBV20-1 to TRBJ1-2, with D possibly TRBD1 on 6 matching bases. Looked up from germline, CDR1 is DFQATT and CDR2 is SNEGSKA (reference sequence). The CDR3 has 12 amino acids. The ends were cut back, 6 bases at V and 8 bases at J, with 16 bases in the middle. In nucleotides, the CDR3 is TGCAGTGCCGGATCCAGGGGTTTCGGCTACACCTTC. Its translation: CSAGSRGFGYTF.

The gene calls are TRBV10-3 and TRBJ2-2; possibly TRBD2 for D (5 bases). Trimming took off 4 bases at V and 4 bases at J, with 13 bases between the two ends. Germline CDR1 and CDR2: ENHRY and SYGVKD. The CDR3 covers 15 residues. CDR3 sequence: CAISAGSVATGELFF. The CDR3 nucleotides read TGTGCCATCAGTGCGGGGTCCGTGGCCACCGGGGAGCTGTTTTTT.

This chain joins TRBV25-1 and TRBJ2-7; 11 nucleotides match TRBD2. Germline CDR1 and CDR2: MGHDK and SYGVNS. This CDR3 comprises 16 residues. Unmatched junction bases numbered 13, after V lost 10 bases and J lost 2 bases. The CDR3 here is CATRGASGRYAYEQYF. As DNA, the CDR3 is TGTGCCACCCGGGGGGCTAGCGGGAGGTACGCCTACGAGCAGTACTTC.

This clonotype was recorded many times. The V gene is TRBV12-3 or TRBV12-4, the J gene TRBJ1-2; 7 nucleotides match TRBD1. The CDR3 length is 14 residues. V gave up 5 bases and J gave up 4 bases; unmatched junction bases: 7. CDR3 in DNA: TGTGCCAGCAGTGCCCCCGGGACAGTCTATGGCTACACCTTC. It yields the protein CASSAPGTVYGYTF.

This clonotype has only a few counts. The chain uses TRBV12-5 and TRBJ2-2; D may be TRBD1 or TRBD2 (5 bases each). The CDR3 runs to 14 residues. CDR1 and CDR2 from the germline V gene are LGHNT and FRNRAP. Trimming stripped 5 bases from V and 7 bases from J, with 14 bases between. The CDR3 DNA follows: TGTGCTAGTGGTACCCGGCAGGGAGACGGGGAGCTGTTTTTT. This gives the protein CASGTRQGDGELFF.

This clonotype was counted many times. The CDR3 DNA is TGCGCCAGCAGCTTGGGGTGGGGCACAGATACGCAGTATTTT. Translation: CASSLGWGTDTQYF. This chain links TRBV5-1 with TRBJ2-3, with D unresolved. Trimming cost V 0 bases and J 1 base, with 6 bases left between them. In germline, CDR1 is SGHRS, CDR2 YFSETQ. This CDR3 is built from 14 residues.

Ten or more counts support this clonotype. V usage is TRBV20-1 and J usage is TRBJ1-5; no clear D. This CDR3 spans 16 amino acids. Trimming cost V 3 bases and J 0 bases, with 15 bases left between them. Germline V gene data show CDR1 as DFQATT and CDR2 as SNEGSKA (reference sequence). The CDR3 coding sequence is TGCAGTGCTAGGGATAAAGGACGGTTTAGCAATCAGCCCCAGCATTTT. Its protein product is CSARDKGRFSNQPQHF.

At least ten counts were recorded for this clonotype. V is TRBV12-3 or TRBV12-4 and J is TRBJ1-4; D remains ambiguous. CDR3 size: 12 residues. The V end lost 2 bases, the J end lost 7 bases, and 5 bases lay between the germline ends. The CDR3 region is CASSLRGEKLFF. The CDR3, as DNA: TGTGCCAGCAGTTTACGGGGTGAAAAACTGTTTTTT.

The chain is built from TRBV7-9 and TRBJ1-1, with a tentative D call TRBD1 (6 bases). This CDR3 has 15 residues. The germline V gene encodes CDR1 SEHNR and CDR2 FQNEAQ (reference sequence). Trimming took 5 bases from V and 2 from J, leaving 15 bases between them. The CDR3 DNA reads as TGTGCCAGCAGCCAGATGGACAGCCTCAACACTGAAGCTTTCTTT. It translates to CASSQMDSLNTEAFF. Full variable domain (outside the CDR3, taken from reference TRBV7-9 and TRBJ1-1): DTGVSQNPRHKITKRGQNVTFRCDPISEHNRLYWYRQTLGQGPEFLTYFQNEAQLEKSRLLSDRFSAERPKGSFSTLEIQRTEQGDSAMYLCASSQMDSLNTEAFFGQGTRLTVV.

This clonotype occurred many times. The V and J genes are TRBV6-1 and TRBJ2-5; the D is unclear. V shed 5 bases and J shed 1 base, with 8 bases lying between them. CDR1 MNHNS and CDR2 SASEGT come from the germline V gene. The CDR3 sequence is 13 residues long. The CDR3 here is CASSYTFQETQYF. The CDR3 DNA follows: TGTGCCAGCAGTTACACCTTCCAAGAGACCCAGTACTTC.

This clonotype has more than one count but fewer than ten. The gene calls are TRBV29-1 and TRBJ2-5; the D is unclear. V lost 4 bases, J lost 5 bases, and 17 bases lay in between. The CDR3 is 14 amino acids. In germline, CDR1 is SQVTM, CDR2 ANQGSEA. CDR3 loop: CSVGVENLGETQYF. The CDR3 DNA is TGCAGCGTTGGGGTCGAAAACCTTGGGGAGACCCAGTACTTC.

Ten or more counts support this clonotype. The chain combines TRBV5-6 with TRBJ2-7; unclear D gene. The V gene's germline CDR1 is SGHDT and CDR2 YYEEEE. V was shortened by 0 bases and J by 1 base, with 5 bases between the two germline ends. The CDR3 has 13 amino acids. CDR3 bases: TGTGCCAGCAGCTTGGCTCAGTCCTACGAGCAGTACTTC. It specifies CASSLAQSYEQYF.

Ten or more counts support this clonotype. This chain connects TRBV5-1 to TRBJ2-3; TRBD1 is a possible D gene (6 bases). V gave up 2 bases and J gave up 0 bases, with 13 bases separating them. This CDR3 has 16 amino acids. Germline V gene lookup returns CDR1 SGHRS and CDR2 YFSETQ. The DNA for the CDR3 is TGCGCCAGCAGCTTAACCGGGACACTCAGCACAGATACGCAGTATTTT. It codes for CASSLTGTLSTDTQYF.

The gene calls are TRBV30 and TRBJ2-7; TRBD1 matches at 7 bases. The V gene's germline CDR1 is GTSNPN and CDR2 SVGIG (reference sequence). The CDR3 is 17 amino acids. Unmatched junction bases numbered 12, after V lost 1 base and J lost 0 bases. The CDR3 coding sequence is TGTGCCTGGAGTGGGAAAACTCAGGGGGTGAACTCCTACGAGCAGTACTTC. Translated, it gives CAWSGKTQGVNSYEQYF.

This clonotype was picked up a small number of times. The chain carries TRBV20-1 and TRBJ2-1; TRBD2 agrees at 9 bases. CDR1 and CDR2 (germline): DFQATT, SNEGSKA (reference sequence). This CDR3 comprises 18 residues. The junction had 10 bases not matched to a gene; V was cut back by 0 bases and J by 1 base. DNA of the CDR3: TGCAGTGCTAGAGATCCCCTGTCCCTAGCGGGATCCTACAATGAGCAGTTCTTC. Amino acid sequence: CSARDPLSLAGSYNEQFF.

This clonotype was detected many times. The CDR3 nucleotides are TGTGCCAGTAGGAGACAGAACATGAACACTGAAGCTTTCTTT. It encodes CASRRQNMNTEAFF. The J gene is TRBJ1-1, the V gene TRBV19; possibly TRBD1 for D (5 bases). The CDR3 contains 14 residues. CDR1 is LNHDA and CDR2 is SQIVND in the germline V gene (reference sequence). Trimming pared 6 bases from V and 0 bases from J, leaving 11 bases between.